Listed here are 27 T cell receptor beta chains from one sample, sequenced in a study of cytomegalovirus exposure and HLA in healthy donors. Primers: 60 Vbeta forward and 13 Jbeta reverse. Method: immunoSEQ multiplex PCR; TCRdb's copy keeps in-frame clones and lacks some. The repertoire has 100,000 to 130,000 clones, approximately 80% of them found once; the top ten carry approximately 4.2%. The sample was PBMCs. These receptors came from a male donor in good health and CMV-seronegative.

This chain joins TRBV7-9 and TRBJ1-1; tentative D call: TRBD1 (6 bases). The germline V and J ends were trimmed by 4 bases and 1 base, with 13 bases remaining between them. Germline V gives CDR1 SEHNR, CDR2 FQNEAQ (reference sequence). This CDR3 has 15 residues. Written as DNA, the CDR3 is TGTGCCAGCAGCTCAGCCGGGACACAGAACACTGAAGCTTTCTTT. Its protein is CASSSAGTQNTEAFF.

The chain employs TRBV5-4 and TRBJ2-2; D is perhaps TRBD2 (5 bases). The CDR3 totals 16 residues. Trimming removed 1 base at V and 1 base at J, with 11 bases between. Germline CDR1 is SGHNT and CDR2 is YYREEE (reference sequence). This CDR3 reads CASSLLSARNTGELFF. Here the CDR3 DNA reads TGTGCCAGCAGCTTGCTTAGCGCCAGGAACACCGGGGAGCTGTTTTTT.

This sequence joins TRBV18 and TRBJ1-5; the D is unclear. This CDR3 spans 15 amino acids. The germline CDR1 and CDR2 sequences are KGHSH and LQKENI. Trimming removed 3 bases at V and 1 base at J, with 10 bases between. The DNA of the CDR3 is TGTGCCAGCTCACCCAGTGCAATGAGCAATCAGCCCCAGCATTTT. Translated: CASSPSAMSNQPQHF.

The genes are TRBV7-8 and TRBJ2-7, with 8 bases identical to TRBD1. The CDR3 has 13 residues. V shed 5 bases, J shed 6 bases, and the junction held 6 bases outside the gene matches. Germline V gene sequence: CDR1 SGHVS, CDR2 FQNEAQ. In DNA, the CDR3 is TGTGCCAGCAGCCCCGGGACAGGAGGCGAGCAGTACTTC. Encoded protein: CASSPGTGGEQYF. The full variable domain, rest sourced from reference TRBV7-8 and TRBJ2-7, is GAGVSQSPRYKVAKRGQDVALRCDPISGHVSLFWYQQALGQGPEFLTYFQNEAQLDKSGLPSDRFFAERPEGSVSTLKIQRTQQEDSAVYLCASSPGTGGEQYFGPGTRLTVT.

The CDR3 DNA reads TGTGCCAGCAGCTCCGAATTAAAACAGGGGTACGCAGAAGAGACCCAGTACTTC. Translated, it gives CASSSELKQGYAEETQYF. V gene TRBV5-6 combines with J gene TRBJ2-5; 7 bases map to TRBD1. Germline trimming cut 3 bases from V and 3 bases from J; bases unmatched to any gene: 17. The germline V gene has CDR1 SGHDT and CDR2 YYEEEE. This CDR3 region has 18 residues.

The gene calls are TRBV19 and TRBJ1-1; 9 bases line up with TRBD1. Germline V lookup: CDR1 LNHDA, CDR2 SQIVND (reference sequence). CDR3 length: 12 residues. J was trimmed by 4 bases and V by 8 bases; bases with no gene match: 2. The CDR3 spells CASRDRATEAFF. In nucleotides, the CDR3 is TGTGCCAGTCGGGACAGGGCCACTGAAGCTTTCTTT.

The chain is built from TRBV20-1 and TRBJ2-3; D is unresolved. The V gene lost 3 bases and the J gene lost 4 bases, with 5 bases spanning the gap. The germline CDR1 and CDR2 sequences are DFQATT and SNEGSKA (reference sequence). The CDR3 length is 11 residues. CDR3 protein: CSASIPDTQYF. CDR3 in DNA: TGCAGTGCTAGCATCCCAGATACGCAGTATTTT.

This clone was seen a handful of times. The gene calls are TRBV19 and TRBJ2-1, with D tentatively TRBD1 (5 bases). V gave up 7 bases and J gave up 5 bases, with 15 bases separating them. This CDR3 contains 14 residues. Germline V CDR1 and CDR2: LNHDA, SQIVND (reference sequence). In nucleotides, the CDR3 is TGTGCCAGTAAGCCCCTGACAGATAACAATGAGCAGTTCTTC. It translates to CASKPLTDNNEQFF.

The rearrangement joins TRBV27 to TRBJ2-7, with D possibly matching TRBD2 (7 bases). CDR3 length: 13 amino acids. Trimming took 7 bases from V and 2 from J, leaving 12 bases between them. Germline CDR1 is MNHEY and CDR2 is SMNVEV (reference sequence). The CDR3 DNA reads TGTGCCAGCAAGGGCGGGGGCCCCTACGAGCAGTACTTC. Protein product: CASKGGGPYEQYF.

The rearrangement uses TRBV5-4 and TRBJ2-7, with 10 bases lining up with TRBD2. The ends lost 2 bases at V and 4 bases at J; junction bases unmatched: 6. The CDR3 runs to 15 residues. Germline lookup yields CDR1 SGHNT and CDR2 YYREEE (reference sequence). The CDR3 here is CASSFSGRARYEQYF. The CDR3 DNA reads TGTGCCAGCAGCTTCAGCGGGAGGGCCAGGTACGAGCAGTACTTC.

J is TRBJ2-1 and V is TRBV15; 12 bases fit TRBD2. After removal of 0 bases from V and 4 bases from J, the junction contained 4 bases not matched to a gene. The CDR3 has 17 amino acids. Germline CDR1 LNHNV, CDR2 YYDKDF (reference sequence). CDR3 DNA sequence: TGTGCCACCAGCAGAGATCGGCTAGCGGGAGGGTACAATGAGCAGTTCTTC. It specifies CATSRDRLAGGYNEQFF.

This chain joins TRBV11-2 and TRBJ2-7, with D possibly being TRBD1 (6 bases). The CDR3 is 15 amino acids. Germline loops: CDR1 SGHAT, CDR2 FQNNGV. Trimming stripped 4 bases from V and 6 bases from J, with 19 bases between. The CDR3 region is CASSSLTGKGCEQYF. Written as DNA, the CDR3 is TGTGCCAGCAGCTCCCTCACAGGGAAGGGGTGCGAGCAGTACTTC.

This clone showed up just once. The CDR3: CATSRGDSYNQPQHF. The DNA of the CDR3 is TGTGCCACCAGCAGAGGGGACAGCTATAATCAGCCCCAGCATTTT. The chain joins TRBV15 to TRBJ1-5, with 7 bases fitting TRBD1. CDR3 length: 15 residues. The ends lost 1 base at V and 4 bases at J; junction bases unmatched: 4. CDR1 is LNHNV and CDR2 is YYDKDF in the germline V gene (reference sequence).

This clone has more than one count but fewer than ten. The chain uses TRBV5-1 and TRBJ1-1; a possible D gene is TRBD1 (5 bases). The V end was cut by 1 base, the J end by 0 bases, with 13 bases between. CDR3 length: 16 residues. Looked up from germline, CDR1 is SGHRS and CDR2 is YFSETQ. CDR3 sequence reads: CASSLRQSSMNTEAFF. CDR3 bases: TGCGCCAGCAGCTTGAGACAGTCGTCTATGAACACTGAAGCTTTCTTT.

The rearrangement links TRBV6-1 to TRBJ1-1; weak D call: TRBD1 (5 bases). The germline gives CDR1 MNHNS, CDR2 SASEGT. The CDR3 runs to 14 residues. Deletions cut 7 bases from V and 1 base from J, with 13 bases between. The CDR3 DNA reads as TGTGCCAGCACCACTACAACAGGGAACACTGAAGCTTTCTTT. Protein product: CASTTTTGNTEAFF.

CDR3 loop: CASSLGEGTYEQYF. DNA of the CDR3: TGCGCCAGCAGCCTGGGGGAAGGGACATACGAGCAGTACTTC. The J gene is TRBJ2-7, the V gene TRBV5-1; D is possibly TRBD1 (6 bases). CDR3 length: 14 residues. V was shortened by 4 bases and J by 4 bases, with 15 bases between the two germline ends. Germline loops: CDR1 SGHRS, CDR2 YFSETQ.

V is TRBV27 and J is TRBJ2-7, with D possibly TRBD2 on 5 matching bases. Per germline, CDR1 MNHEY and CDR2 SMNVEV (reference sequence). Trimming cost V 2 bases and J 2 bases, with 19 bases left between them. This CDR3 is 17 amino acids long. CDR3 sequence (DNA): TGTGCCAGCAGTTTACCTCCCGGGGTTGGGCTACCCTACGAGCAGTACTTC. This gives the protein CASSLPPGVGLPYEQYF.

This chain links TRBV10-3 with TRBJ2-7; D possibly corresponds to TRBD1 (6 bases). Germline CDR1 ENHRY, CDR2 SYGVKD. The V gene lost 0 bases and the J gene lost 0 bases, with 15 bases spanning the gap. The CDR3 has 17 residues. In DNA, the CDR3 is TGTGCCATCAGTGAGTCGAATACAGGGTTAAGCTCCTACGAGCAGTACTTC. It specifies CAISESNTGLSSYEQYF.

CDR3 protein: CASSRTGVQAFF. Here the CDR3 DNA reads TGTGCCAGCAGTCGGACAGGCGTGCAAGCTTTCTTT. The rearrangement links TRBV27 to TRBJ1-1; the match to TRBD1 covers 7 bases. Per the germline V gene, CDR1 is MNHEY and CDR2 is SMNVEV (reference sequence). J was trimmed by 9 bases and V by 5 bases; bases with no gene match: 6. This CDR3 has 12 amino acids.

The chain uses TRBV15 and TRBJ2-5; 8 bases match TRBD1. The DNA end is a closer match to TRBJ2-7, so the J assignment may be wrong. There are 12 residues in the CDR3. The V gene's germline CDR1 is LNHNV and CDR2 YYDKDF (reference sequence). CDR3 in DNA: TGTGCCACACGACAGGGGACTTACGAGCAGTACTTC. It specifies CATRQGTYEQYF.

This chain uses TRBV5-6 with TRBJ2-7; maybe TRBD1 (6 bases). Germline CDR1 reads SGHDT; CDR2 reads YYEEEE. Trimming cost V 1 base and J 4 bases, with 12 bases left between them. This CDR3 contains 14 residues. The CDR3 loop is CASSLLDSVYEQYF. CDR3 in DNA: TGTGCCAGCAGCTTGTTGGACAGCGTGTACGAGCAGTACTTC.

The V gene is TRBV5-1, the J gene TRBJ2-7; TRBD2 aligns across 8 bases. The CDR3 covers 14 residues. Germline CDR1 and CDR2: SGHRS and YFSETQ. The junction had 5 bases not matched to a gene; V was cut back by 2 bases and J by 4 bases. CDR3 bases: TGCGCCAGCAGCTTCGGGACGGGGGGGTACGAGCAGTACTTC. Translating gives CASSFGTGGYEQYF.

The chain links TRBV29-1 to TRBJ2-7, with 11 bases fitting TRBD1. This CDR3 is 13 amino acids long. Germline CDR1 and CDR2: SQVTM and ANQGSEA. The V gene end was trimmed by 6 bases and the J gene end by 4 bases; junction bases not matched to a gene: 5. CDR3 in amino acids: CSVGGQGAYEQYF. The CDR3 DNA sequence: TGCAGCGTGGGCGGACAGGGGGCTTACGAGCAGTACTTC.

The V gene is TRBV10-3, the J gene TRBJ2-3; maybe TRBD1 (6 bases). The CDR3 has 14 amino acids. Looked up from germline, CDR1 is ENHRY and CDR2 is SYGVKD. Trimming took off 3 bases at V and 2 bases at J, with 9 bases between the two ends. CDR3 protein: CAISDRGSTDTQYF. CDR3 bases: TGTGCCATCAGTGACAGGGGTTCCACAGATACGCAGTATTTT.

This clone appeared a few times. J is TRBJ2-1 and V is TRBV6-5; TRBD2 agrees at 7 bases. Trimming at V came to 5 bases and at J to 14 bases, leaving 12 bases not matched to a gene. CDR1 is MNHEY and CDR2 is SVGAGI in the germline V gene. There are 13 residues in the CDR3. CDR3 protein: CASSKYREDTEFF. CDR3 bases: TGTGCCAGCAGTAAATACCGGGAGGATACGGAGTTCTTC.

The chain has TRBV5-8 and TRBJ2-2; the match to TRBD2 covers 7 bases. The CDR3 loop spans 16 amino acids. V shed 4 bases and J 1 base; nucleotides not matched to a gene: 7. Germline CDR1 reads SGHTS; CDR2 reads YDEGEE. For the CDR3, the DNA is TGTGCCAGCAGCCTGCGGCCTAGCGGGAACACCGGGGAGCTGTTTTTT. Protein: CASSLRPSGNTGELFF. The variable domain in full, completed from reference TRBV5-8 and TRBJ2-2, reads EAGVTQSPTHLIKTRGQQATLRCSPISGHTSVYWYQQALGLGLQFLLWYDEGEERNRGNFPPRFSGRQFPNYSSELNVNALELEDSALYLCASSLRPSGNTGELFFGEGSRLTVL.

The chain couples TRBV28 to TRBJ2-2; maybe TRBD1 (5 bases). The CDR3 is made up of 12 amino acids. CDR1 and CDR2 from the germline V gene are MDHEN and SYDVKM. Trimming cost V 8 bases and J 5 bases, with 9 bases left between them. The CDR3 DNA reads TGTGCCAGCCTTAGGGGAACCGGGGAGCTGTTTTTT. Translation gives CASLRGTGELFF.